This entry lists 3 T cell receptor beta chains sequenced from one sample in a study of shared clonotypes between healthy human individuals. The naive CD8 subset, CD45RO-negative cells positively selected for CCR7, excluded terminally differentiated effector memory CD45RA+ cells. The repertoire was sequenced with immunoSEQ multiplex PCR; TCRdb's copy has only in-frame clones and lacks some. The data hold roughly 2 million clones, with about 95% observed a single time. The sequencing input was naive CD8+ T cells sorted from blood. These receptors were obtained from a young man in good health.

Worth noting for this clone: The same CDR3 arises from other DNA sequences in this sample as well. This chain connects TRBV4-1 to TRBJ2-7; no definite D call. This CDR3 has 13 residues. Trimming stripped 3 bases from V and 4 bases from J, with 10 bases between. CDR1 MGHRA and CDR2 YSYEKL come from the germline V gene. Here the CDR3 reads CASSHALGYEQYF. CDR3 nucleotides: TGCGCCAGCAGCCATGCCTTAGGATACGAGCAGTACTTC.

This chain links TRBV30 with TRBJ1-4; possibly TRBD1 for D (6 bases). This CDR3 has 14 amino acids. From germline, CDR1 is GTSNPN and CDR2 SVGIG (reference sequence). V was clipped by 2 bases and J by 5 bases, with 12 bases between them. The chain's CDR3 is CAWSPGHRNEKLFF. CDR3 DNA: TGTGCCTGGAGTCCGGGACACCGAAATGAAAAACTGTTTTTT. Full variable domain (rest looked up from reference TRBV30 and TRBJ1-4): SQTIHQWPATLVQPVGSPLSLECTVEGTSNPNLYWYRQAAGRGLQLLFYSVGIGQISSEVPQNLSASRPQDRQFILSSKKLLLSDSGFYLCAWSPGHRNEKLFFGSGTQLSVL.

Notes on this clone: The junction departs from germline at one end; a sequencing error may be responsible. V is TRBV7-9 and J is TRBJ1-2; TRBD1 is a possible D gene (6 bases). CDR3 length: 13 amino acids. CDR1 is SEHNR, CDR2 FQNEAQ, per germline (reference sequence). In DNA form, the CDR3 reads TGTACCAGCAGCTCGGGACATCTCTATGGCTACACCTTC. Its protein product is CTSSSGHLYGYTF.